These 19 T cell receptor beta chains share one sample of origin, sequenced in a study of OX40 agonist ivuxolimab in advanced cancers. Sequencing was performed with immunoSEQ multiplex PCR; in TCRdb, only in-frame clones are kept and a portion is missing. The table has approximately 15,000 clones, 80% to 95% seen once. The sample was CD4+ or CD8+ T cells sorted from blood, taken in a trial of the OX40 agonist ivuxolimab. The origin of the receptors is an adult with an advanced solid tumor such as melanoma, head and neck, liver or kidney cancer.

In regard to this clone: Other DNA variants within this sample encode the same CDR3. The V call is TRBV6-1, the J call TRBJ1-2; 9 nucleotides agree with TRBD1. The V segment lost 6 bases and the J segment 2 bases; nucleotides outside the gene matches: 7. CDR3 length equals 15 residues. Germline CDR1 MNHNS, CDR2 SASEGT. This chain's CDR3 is CASRTGQGPNYGYTF. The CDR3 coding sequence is TGTGCCAGCAGGACGGGACAGGGCCCCAACTATGGCTACACCTTC.

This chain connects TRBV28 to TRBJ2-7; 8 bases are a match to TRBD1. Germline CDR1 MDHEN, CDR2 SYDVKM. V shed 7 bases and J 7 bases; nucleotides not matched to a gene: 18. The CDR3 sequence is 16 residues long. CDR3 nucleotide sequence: TGTGCCAGCAATCCCTACAGGGGGGCCACCTTGAGGGAGCAGTACTTC. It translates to CASNPYRGATLREQYF.

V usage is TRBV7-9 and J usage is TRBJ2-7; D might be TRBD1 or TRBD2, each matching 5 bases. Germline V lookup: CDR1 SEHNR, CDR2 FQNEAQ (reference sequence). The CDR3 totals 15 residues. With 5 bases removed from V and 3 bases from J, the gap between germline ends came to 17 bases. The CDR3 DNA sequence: TGTGCCAGCAGCCCCCCCGCAGGGACCTTCTACGAGCAGTACTTC. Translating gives CASSPPAGTFYEQYF.

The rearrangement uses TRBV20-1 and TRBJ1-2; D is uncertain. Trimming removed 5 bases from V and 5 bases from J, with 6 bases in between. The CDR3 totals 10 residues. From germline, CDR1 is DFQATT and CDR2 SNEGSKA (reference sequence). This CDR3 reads CSAFRYGYTF. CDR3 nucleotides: TGCAGTGCTTTCCGATATGGCTACACCTTC.

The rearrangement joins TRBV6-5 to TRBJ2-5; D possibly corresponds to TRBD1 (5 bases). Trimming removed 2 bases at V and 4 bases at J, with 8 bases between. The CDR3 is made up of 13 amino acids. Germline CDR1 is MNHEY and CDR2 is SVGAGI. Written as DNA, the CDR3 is TGTGCCAGCAGTTACAGGGGTGTAGAGACCCAGTACTTC. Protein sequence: CASSYRGVETQYF.

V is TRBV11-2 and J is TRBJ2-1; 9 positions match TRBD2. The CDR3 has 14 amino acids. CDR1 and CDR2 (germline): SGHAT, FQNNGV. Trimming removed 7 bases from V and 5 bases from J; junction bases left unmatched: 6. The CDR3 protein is CASTSSGTNNEQFF. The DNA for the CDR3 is TGTGCCAGCACGTCTAGCGGGACCAACAATGAGCAGTTCTTC.

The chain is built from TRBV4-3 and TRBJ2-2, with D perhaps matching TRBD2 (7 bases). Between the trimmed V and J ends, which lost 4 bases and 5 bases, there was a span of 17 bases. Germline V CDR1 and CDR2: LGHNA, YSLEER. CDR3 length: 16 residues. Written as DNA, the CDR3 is TGCGCCAGCAGCCCCTGGGAGGGGGTTGGGACCGGGGAGCTGTTTTTT. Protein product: CASSPWEGVGTGELFF.

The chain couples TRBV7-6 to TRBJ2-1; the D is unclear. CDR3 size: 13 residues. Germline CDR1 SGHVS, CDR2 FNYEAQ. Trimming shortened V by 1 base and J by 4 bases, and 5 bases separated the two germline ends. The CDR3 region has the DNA TGTGCCAGCAGCTTAGTAGAGTACAATGAGCAGTTCTTC. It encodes CASSLVEYNEQFF.

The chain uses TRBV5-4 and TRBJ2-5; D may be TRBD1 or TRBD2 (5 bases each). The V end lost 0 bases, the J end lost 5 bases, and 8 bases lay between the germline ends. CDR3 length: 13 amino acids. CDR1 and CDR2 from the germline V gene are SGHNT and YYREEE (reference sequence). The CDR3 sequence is CASSLGGGETQYF. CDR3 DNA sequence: TGTGCCAGCAGCTTGGGGGGCGGGGAGACCCAGTACTTC.

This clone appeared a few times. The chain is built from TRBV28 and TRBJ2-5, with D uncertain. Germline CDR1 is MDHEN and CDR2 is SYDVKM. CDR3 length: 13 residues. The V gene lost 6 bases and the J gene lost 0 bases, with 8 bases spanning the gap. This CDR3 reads CASSPTNQETQYF. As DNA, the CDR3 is TGTGCCAGCAGCCCAACTAACCAAGAGACCCAGTACTTC.

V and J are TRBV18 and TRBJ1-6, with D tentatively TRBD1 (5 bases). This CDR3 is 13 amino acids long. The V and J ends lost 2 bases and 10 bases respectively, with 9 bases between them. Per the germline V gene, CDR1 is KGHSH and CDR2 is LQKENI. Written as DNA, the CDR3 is TGTGCCAGCTCACCAGGGGGACTATCACCCCTCCACTTT. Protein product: CASSPGGLSPLHF.

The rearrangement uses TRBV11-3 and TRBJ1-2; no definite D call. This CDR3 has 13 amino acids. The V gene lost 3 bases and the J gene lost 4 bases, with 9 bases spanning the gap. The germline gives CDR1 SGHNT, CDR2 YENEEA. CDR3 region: CASSFRESYGYTF. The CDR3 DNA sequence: TGTGCCAGCAGCTTCCGGGAAAGCTATGGCTACACCTTC.

The CDR3 DNA reads as TGTGCCAGCAGCGGGGCGCGGGGCTACACCTTC. It translates to CASSGARGYTF. This chain links TRBV5-6 with TRBJ1-2; possibly TRBD1 for D (5 bases). With 4 bases removed from V and 8 bases from J, the gap between germline ends came to 9 bases. Per the germline V gene, CDR1 is SGHDT and CDR2 is YYEEEE. The CDR3 is made up of 11 amino acids.

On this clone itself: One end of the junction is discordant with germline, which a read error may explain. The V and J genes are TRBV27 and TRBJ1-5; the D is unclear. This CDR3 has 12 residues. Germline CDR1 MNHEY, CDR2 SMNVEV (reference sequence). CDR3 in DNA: TGTGCCAGCGGTTTCGTTAATCAGCCCCAGCATTTT. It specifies CASGFVNQPQHF.

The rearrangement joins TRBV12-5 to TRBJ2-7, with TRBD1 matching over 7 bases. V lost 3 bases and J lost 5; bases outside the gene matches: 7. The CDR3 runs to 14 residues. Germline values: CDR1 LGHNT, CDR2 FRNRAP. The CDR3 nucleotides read TGTGCTAGTGGTTTAGCGACAGGGTGCGACGAGCAGTACTTC. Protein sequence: CASGLATGCDEQYF.

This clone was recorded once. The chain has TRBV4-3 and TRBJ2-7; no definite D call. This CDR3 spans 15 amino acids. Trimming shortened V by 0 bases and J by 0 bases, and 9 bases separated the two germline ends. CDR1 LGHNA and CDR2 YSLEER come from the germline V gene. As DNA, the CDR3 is TGCGCCAGCAGCCAAGAGGTCCTAAGCTCCTACGAGCAGTACTTC. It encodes CASSQEVLSSYEQYF.

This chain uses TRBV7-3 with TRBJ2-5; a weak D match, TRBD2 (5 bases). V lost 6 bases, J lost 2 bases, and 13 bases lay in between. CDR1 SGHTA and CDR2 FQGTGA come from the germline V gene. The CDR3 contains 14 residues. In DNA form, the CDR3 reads TGTGCCAGCAGTTATCGCCGGGAACAAGAGACCCAGTACTTC. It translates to CASSYRREQETQYF.

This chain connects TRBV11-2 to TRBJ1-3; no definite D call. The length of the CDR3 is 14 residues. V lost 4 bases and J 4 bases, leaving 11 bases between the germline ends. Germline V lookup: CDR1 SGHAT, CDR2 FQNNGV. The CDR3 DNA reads TGTGCCAGCAGCTACCACCTGTCCGGAAACACCATATATTTT. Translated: CASSYHLSGNTIYF.

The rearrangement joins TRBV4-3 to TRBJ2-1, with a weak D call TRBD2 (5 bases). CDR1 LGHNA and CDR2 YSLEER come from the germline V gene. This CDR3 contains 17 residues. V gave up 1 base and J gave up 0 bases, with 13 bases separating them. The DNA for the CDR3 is TGCGCCAGCAGCCAAGTAATCCCGGGGAGCTCCTACAATGAGCAGTTCTTC. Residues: CASSQVIPGSSYNEQFF.